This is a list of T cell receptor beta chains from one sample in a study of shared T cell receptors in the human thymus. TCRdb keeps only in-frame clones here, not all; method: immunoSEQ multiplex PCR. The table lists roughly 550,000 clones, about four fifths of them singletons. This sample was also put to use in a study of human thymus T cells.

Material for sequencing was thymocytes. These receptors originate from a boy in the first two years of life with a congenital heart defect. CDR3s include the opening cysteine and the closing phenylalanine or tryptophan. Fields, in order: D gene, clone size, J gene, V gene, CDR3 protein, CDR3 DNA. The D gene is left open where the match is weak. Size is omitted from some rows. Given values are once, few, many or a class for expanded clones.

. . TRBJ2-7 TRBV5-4 CASSLGRGGEQYF TGTGCCAGCAGCTTGGGCAGGGGTGGCGAGCAGTACTTC
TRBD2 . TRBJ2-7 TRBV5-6 CASSPRLAGVEQYF TGTGCCAGCAGCCCGAGACTAGCGGGAGTCGAGCAGTACTTC
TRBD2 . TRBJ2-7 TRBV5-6 CASSLGLAGLKDEQYF TGTGCCAGCAGCTTGGGACTAGCGGGCCTTAAAGACGAGCAGTACTTC
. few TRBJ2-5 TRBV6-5 CASSYSGRRETQYF TGTGCCAGCAGTTACTCTGGCAGGCGAGAGACCCAGTACTTC
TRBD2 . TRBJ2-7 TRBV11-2 CASSRGLAGGEEYEQYF TGTGCCAGCAGCCGGGGACTAGCGGGAGGGGAGGAGTACGAGCAGTACTTC
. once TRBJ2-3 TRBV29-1 CSVGRLGRSGGDTQYF TGCAGCGTGGGAAGATTGGGGCGTTCAGGGGGGGATACGCAGTATTTT
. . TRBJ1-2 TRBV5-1 CASSLERGGDGYTF TGCGCCAGCAGCCTAGAGCGAGGGGGAGATGGCTACACCTTC
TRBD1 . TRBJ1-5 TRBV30 CAWSVPTGLGNQPQHF TGTGCCTGGAGTGTCCCGACAGGGTTGGGCAATCAGCCCCAGCATTTT
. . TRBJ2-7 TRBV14 CASSQDQETEYEQYF TGTGCCAGCAGCCAAGATCAAGAGACGGAGTACGAGCAGTACTTC
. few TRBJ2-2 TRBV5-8 CASSWSGTSNTGELFF TGTGCCAGCAGCTGGAGCGGGACATCGAACACCGGGGAGCTGTTTTTT
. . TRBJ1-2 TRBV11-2 CASSLGADGYTF TGTGCCAGCAGCTTAGGAGCCGATGGCTACACCTTC
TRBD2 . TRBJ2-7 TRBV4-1 CASRLAELGVYEQYF TGCGCCAGCAGACTAGCGGAGCTGGGAGTCTACGAGCAGTACTTC
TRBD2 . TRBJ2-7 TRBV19 CASSVLAGGTYEQYF TGTGCCAGTAGTGTTCTAGCGGGGGGTACCTACGAGCAGTACTTC
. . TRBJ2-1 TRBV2 CASSELAFSYNEQFF TGTGCCAGCAGTGAGCTAGCGTTTTCCTACAATGAGCAGTTCTTC
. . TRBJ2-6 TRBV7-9 CASSRRQAAGANVLTF TGTGCCAGCAGCCGGCGACAGGCAGCTGGGGCCAACGTCCTGACTTTC